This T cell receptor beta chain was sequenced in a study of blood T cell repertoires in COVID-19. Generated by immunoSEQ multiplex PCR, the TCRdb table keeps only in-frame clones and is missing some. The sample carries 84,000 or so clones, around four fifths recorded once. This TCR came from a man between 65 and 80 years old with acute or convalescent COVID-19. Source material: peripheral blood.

CDR3 DNA: TGTGCCAGCACCCCGACAGGGACCCGAGGCTACACCTTC. Amino acid sequence: CASTPTGTRGYTF. The chain links TRBV5-6 to TRBJ1-2, with TRBD1 matching over 7 bases. Germline lookup yields CDR1 SGHDT and CDR2 YYEEEE. This CDR3 comprises 13 residues. The trim removed 6 bases at V and 8 bases at J, leaving 10 bases unmatched.